The next 10 T cell receptor beta chains were all read from a single sample in a study of identical twins. TCRdb re-derived calls from the 5' RACE reads in MiXCR, one entry per CDR3 protein. The table shows around 510,000 distinct CDR3 sequences, with more than 13% occurring only once. This sample also belongs to another study, concerning yellow fever vaccine responses in identical twins.

Sequenced material: CD4+ T cells sorted from blood. These TCRs come from a woman aged 18-29 years in good health.

This clonotype was observed many times. The V gene is TRBV5-6, the J gene TRBJ2-3; possibly TRBD2 for D (5 bases). Germline V gives CDR1 SGHDT, CDR2 YYEEEE. V lost 1 base and J lost 6, with 15 bases in between. This CDR3 has 15 amino acids. CDR3 protein: CASSLFSEPADTQYF. CDR3 DNA: TGTGCCAGCAGCTTGTTTAGCGAGCCTGCGGATACGCAGTATTTT.

This clonotype was counted at least ten times. V usage is TRBV28 and J usage is TRBJ2-3; D perhaps matches TRBD2 (6 bases). The V and J ends lost 2 bases and 4 bases respectively, with 13 bases between them. This CDR3 contains 15 residues. Germline CDR1 MDHEN, CDR2 SYDVKM. CDR3: CASSLVSREPDTQYF. DNA of the CDR3: TGTGCCAGCAGTTTAGTATCGCGGGAACCAGATACGCAGTATTTT.

The chain has TRBV3-1 and TRBJ2-3; 7 bases map to TRBD1. The CDR3 sequence is 16 residues long. Germline CDR1 is LGHDT and CDR2 is YNNKEL (reference sequence). V was pared by 1 base and J by 5 bases, with 9 bases of the junction left unmatched. The CDR3 DNA reads as TGTGCCAGCAGCCAAGGTGGCCAGGGGGTCGGAGATACGCAGTATTTT. As protein: CASSQGGQGVGDTQYF.

Here the CDR3 reads CASSPPVIGSGANVLTF. DNA for the CDR3: TGTGCCAGCAGTCCCCCTGTGATTGGTTCTGGGGCCAACGTCCTGACTTTC. This sequence joins TRBV28 and TRBJ2-6; D unresolved. This CDR3 is 17 amino acids long. The V and J ends lost 5 bases and 1 base respectively, with 15 bases between them. Germline V gives CDR1 MDHEN, CDR2 SYDVKM.

The chain couples TRBV10-2 to TRBJ2-1; TRBD2 agrees at 9 bases. The CDR3 extends over 16 amino acids. Germline V gene sequence: CDR1 WSHSY, CDR2 SAAADI. J was trimmed by 5 bases and V by 3 bases; bases with no gene match: 8. CDR3 sequence: CASSEIWVAGDNEQFF. CDR3 coding DNA: TGCGCCAGCAGTGAAATCTGGGTAGCGGGAGACAATGAGCAGTTCTTC.

V and J are TRBV2 and TRBJ2-7; a possible D gene is TRBD1 (6 bases). The germline V gene encodes CDR1 SNHLY and CDR2 FYNNEI. Trimming stripped 0 bases from V and 2 bases from J, with 11 bases between. There are 15 residues in the CDR3. The CDR3 is CASSEAPGQTYEQYF. CDR3 in DNA: TGTGCCAGCAGTGAAGCGCCCGGACAGACCTACGAGCAGTACTTC.

V is TRBV3-1 and J is TRBJ2-3, with D uncertain. Germline lookup yields CDR1 LGHDT and CDR2 YNNKEL (reference sequence). The V end lost 6 bases, the J end lost 0 bases, and 16 bases lay between the germline ends. The CDR3 is 16 amino acids. The CDR3 protein is CASSHRSRSSTDTQYF. The DNA of the CDR3 is TGTGCCAGCAGTCACAGATCCCGATCGAGCACAGATACGCAGTATTTT.

This clonotype was observed a handful of times. This chain uses TRBV29-1 with TRBJ2-3; perhaps TRBD1 as D (6 bases). The CDR3 consists of 13 residues. Deletions cut 4 bases from V and 4 bases from J, with 12 bases between. The germline V gene encodes CDR1 SQVTM and CDR2 ANQGSEA. The CDR3 protein is CSVGPTGPDTQYF. For the CDR3, the DNA is TGCAGCGTTGGGCCGACAGGTCCAGATACGCAGTATTTT.

This clonotype was recorded a few times. The gene calls are TRBV14 and TRBJ2-1; D call uncertain. CDR1 is SGHDN, CDR2 FVKESK, per germline. Trimming shortened V by 2 bases and J by 3 bases, and 8 bases separated the two germline ends. This CDR3 is 14 amino acids long. CDR3 DNA: TGTGCCAGCAGCCAACTTACACTCTACAATGAGCAGTTCTTC. It specifies CASSQLTLYNEQFF.

The chain uses TRBV11-2 and TRBJ2-1; D not resolved. V was cut by 5 bases and J by 5 bases, with 13 bases left in between. The CDR3 consists of 14 residues. The germline CDR1 and CDR2 sequences are SGHAT and FQNNGV. CDR3 nucleotide sequence: TGTGCCAGCAGCGGGTTCGATGGAAACAATGAGCAGTTCTTC. Translated, it gives CASSGFDGNNEQFF.